The next 2 T cell receptor beta chains were all read from a single sample in a study of T cells in localized non-small cell lung cancer. The protocol was immunoSEQ multiplex PCR, while the TCRdb copy is restricted to in-frame clones and leaves out a portion. The sample contains tens of thousands of clones, 83% of which appear only once. The sample consisted of PBMCs, taken before any cancer treatment. These receptors all come from a man between 40 and 69 years old with stage II lung adenocarcinoma.

CDR3 sequence: CASSLSLAGGNEQFF. Here the CDR3 DNA reads TGTGCCAGCAGCTTAAGTCTAGCGGGGGGGAATGAGCAGTTCTTC. The chain is built from TRBV7-9 and TRBJ2-1; 12 positions agree with TRBD2. Trimming cost V 2 bases and J 7 bases; bases outside gene matches: 3. From germline, CDR1 is SEHNR and CDR2 FQNEAQ (reference sequence). The CDR3 covers 15 residues.

The gene calls are TRBV5-1 and TRBJ1-1, with D possibly being TRBD1 (6 bases). The CDR3 is 14 residues long. V was pared by 4 bases and J by 4 bases, with 14 bases between. Looked up from germline, CDR1 is SGHRS and CDR2 is YFSETQ. Here the CDR3 DNA reads TGCGCCAGCAGCCCCCAGGGGCAGGGCACTGAAGCTTTCTTT. This translates into CASSPQGQGTEAFF.